This TCR beta chain was profiled in a study of shared clonotypes between healthy human individuals. Background on the study: Per-donor plates numbered three CD4 naive, three CD4 memory, two CD8 naive and one CD8 memory. Study results and caveats: Despite large depth, sorted-subset datasets appeared incompletely sequenced. Clonotype sharing across donors was expected to vary with sequencing depth.

The protocol was immunoSEQ multiplex PCR, while the TCRdb copy is restricted to in-frame clones and leaves out a portion. Among 550,000 to 850,000 clones listed, roughly 72% were seen once. This CDR3 has 13 amino acids. The germline V and J ends were trimmed by 3 bases and 5 bases, with 8 bases remaining between them. CDR1 is MNHNY and CDR2 is SVGAGI in the germline V gene (reference sequence). Each of the donors was a healthy adult who was HIV-negative and had not had a recent acute infection or vaccination. About this clone itself: Its antigen is not known.

The V call is TRBV6-6, the J call TRBJ2-1; TRBD2 might be the D (5 bases). The receptor's source is a woman in her 30s in good health. The sequenced sample consisted of memory CD4+ T cells sorted from blood. This sample's subset: CD45RA-negative fraction. DNA of the CDR3: TGTGCCAGCAGTTATGGGCGGGACAATGAGCAGTTCTTC. Its protein product is CASSYGRDNEQFF.